The next 27 T cell receptor beta chains were all read from a single sample in a study of T cell responses to AZD1222 COVID-19 vaccine. Generated by immunoSEQ multiplex PCR, the TCRdb table keeps only in-frame clones and is missing some. The data contain 130,000 to 150,000 clones, 90% to 95% of them singletons. This specimen consisted of peripheral blood, obtained on day 0 of MenACWY control vaccination. The receptor source for this set is an adult in good health.

The gene calls are TRBV6-5 and TRBJ1-2; D gene ambiguous. CDR3 length equals 12 residues. The V end lost 7 bases, the J end lost 8 bases, and 14 bases lay between the germline ends. The germline V gene has CDR1 MNHEY and CDR2 SVGAGI. The DNA of the CDR3 is TGTGCCAGCATTCGTCCCCTTGGGGGCTACACCTTC. It translates to CASIRPLGGYTF.

This sequence joins TRBV3-1 (or the pseudogene TRBV3-2) and TRBJ1-1, with 11 positions matching TRBD1. This CDR3 has 16 amino acids. Germline-derived CDR1 and CDR2 are LGHDT and YNNKEL (reference sequence). Trimming took 3 bases from V and 5 from J; bases not matched to a gene: 8. The CDR3 region has the DNA TGTGCCAGCAGCCATAGGGGGACAGGGGGAAGAACTGAAGCTTTCTTT. Protein: CASSHRGTGGRTEAFF.

This clone was picked up one time. This sequence joins TRBV9 and TRBJ1-2; no definite D call. V was cut by 0 bases and J by 8 bases, with 8 bases left in between. Germline V CDR1 and CDR2: SGDLS, YYNGEE. This CDR3 region has 12 residues. DNA of the CDR3: TGTGCCAGCAGCGTAGGGGATGCCGGCTACACCTTC. It specifies CASSVGDAGYTF.

The V and J genes are TRBV30 and TRBJ2-7, with 7 bases identical to TRBD2. The V gene's germline CDR1 is GTSNPN and CDR2 SVGIG (reference sequence). The V and J ends lost 0 bases and 2 bases, in that order; junction bases with no gene match: 4. The CDR3 length is 14 residues. As DNA, the CDR3 is TGTGCCTGGAGTGTACCGGGGGGAACCTACGAGCAGTACTTC. This sequence encodes CAWSVPGGTYEQYF.

In its sample, this clone was seen once. V is TRBV4-2 and J is TRBJ2-2, with no clear D. The CDR3 covers 16 residues. V lost 3 bases and J lost 0, with 11 bases in between. The V gene's germline CDR1 is LGHNA and CDR2 YNFKEQ. This CDR3 reads CASSHPDRANTGELFF. DNA for the CDR3: TGTGCCAGCAGCCACCCGGACCGAGCGAACACCGGGGAGCTGTTTTTT.

J is TRBJ2-1 and V is TRBV28; TRBD2 aligns across 13 bases. Germline lookup yields CDR1 MDHEN and CDR2 SYDVKM. Trimming at V came to 4 bases and at J to 6 bases, leaving 6 bases not matched to a gene. The CDR3 length is 16 residues. DNA for the CDR3: TGTGCCAGCAGTTCCCCGACTAGCGGGAGGCTCAATGAGCAGTTCTTC. Its translation is CASSSPTSGRLNEQFF.

The sample holds one count of this clone. The chain combines TRBV5-1 with TRBJ1-3; D is unclear. CDR3 length: 14 residues. Trimming removed 4 bases at V and 4 bases at J, with 12 bases between. Germline V gene data show CDR1 as SGHRS and CDR2 as YFSETQ. CDR3 nucleotides: TGCGCCAGCAGCCAGTCAACTATGGGAAACACCATATATTTT. This sequence encodes CASSQSTMGNTIYF.

J is TRBJ1-2 and V is TRBV19; D ambiguous. In germline, CDR1 is LNHDA, CDR2 SQIVND (reference sequence). Trimming removed 1 base at V and 6 bases at J, with 9 bases between. This CDR3 comprises 13 residues. Here the CDR3 DNA reads TGTGCCAGTAGTATAGGGGCTTTTGATGGCTACACCTTC. It translates to CASSIGAFDGYTF.

The chain employs TRBV19 and TRBJ1-1, with 12 nucleotides matching TRBD1. Germline CDR1 and CDR2: LNHDA and SQIVND (reference sequence). V shed 5 bases, J shed 5 bases, and the junction held 15 bases outside the gene matches. The CDR3 is 18 amino acids. Here the CDR3 DNA reads TGTGCCAGTAGTCCGAAACTAGGGACAGGGGGCTTGGGTACTGAAGCTTTCTTT. Residues: CASSPKLGTGGLGTEAFF.

The chain combines TRBV6-5 with TRBJ2-7; TRBD1 matches at 7 bases. There are 14 residues in the CDR3. CDR1 and CDR2 from the germline V gene are MNHEY and SVGAGI. Germline trimming cut 7 bases from V and 2 bases from J; bases unmatched to any gene: 8. The CDR3, as DNA: TGTGCCAGCAACCAGTGGGACAGTCCCTACGAGCAGTACTTC. Translating it yields CASNQWDSPYEQYF.

The CDR3, as DNA: TGTGCCAGCAGCTTAGGGGAATCTGGAAACACCATATATTTT. It specifies CASSLGESGNTIYF. This chain joins TRBV5-8 and TRBJ1-3; perhaps TRBD1 as D (5 bases). The CDR3 totals 14 residues. The V end lost 2 bases, the J end lost 1 base, and 7 bases lay between the germline ends. Per the germline V gene, CDR1 is SGHTS and CDR2 is YDEGEE.

This chain joins TRBV24-1 and TRBJ2-6; TRBD1 might be the D (7 bases). This CDR3 comprises 15 residues. The germline V gene encodes CDR1 KGHDR and CDR2 SFDVKD. Trimming cost V 8 bases and J 1 base, with 11 bases left between them. The CDR3 reads CATTPGGSGANVLTF. The DNA for the CDR3 is TGTGCCACCACCCCAGGGGGGTCTGGGGCCAACGTCCTGACTTTC.

The V gene is TRBV7-3, the J gene TRBJ2-2, with TRBD1 identical over 8 bases. The CDR3 runs 18 residues. Germline V gene data show CDR1 as SGHTA and CDR2 as FQGTGA. V lost 3 bases to trimming and J lost 5 bases; unmatched junction nucleotides: 14. Here the CDR3 DNA reads TGTGCCAGCAGCTTTCTACCGGCAGGGGGCTTTACGACCGGGGAGCTGTTTTTT. This sequence encodes CASSFLPAGGFTTGELFF.

This chain links TRBV15 with TRBJ2-1, with D perhaps matching TRBD1 (5 bases). The CDR3 spans 14 residues. Germline-derived CDR1 and CDR2 are LNHNV and YYDKDF (reference sequence). V lost 0 bases and J 8 bases, leaving 11 bases between the germline ends. CDR3 region: CATSRDRVGHEQFF. The CDR3 DNA reads TGTGCCACCAGCAGAGACAGGGTTGGTCATGAGCAGTTCTTC.

The CDR3 reads CASSFGESPLHF. Written as DNA, the CDR3 is TGTGCCAGCAGTTTTGGAGAATCACCCCTCCACTTT. This rearrangement joins TRBV12-3 or TRBV12-4 to TRBJ1-6; no reliable D call. CDR3 length equals 12 residues. Trimming removed 3 bases at V and 10 bases at J, with 7 bases between.

The V gene is TRBV2, the J gene TRBJ1-1; D may be TRBD1 (6 bases). The CDR3 runs 11 residues. The V gene lost 7 bases and the J gene lost 3 bases, with 6 bases spanning the gap. CDR1 and CDR2 (germline): SNHLY, FYNNEI. CDR3 sequence (DNA): TGTGCCAGCACAGGGGACACTGAAGCTTTCTTT. Protein sequence: CASTGDTEAFF.

The V call is TRBV2, the J call TRBJ1-5, with 7 bases matching TRBD1. Germline CDR1 and CDR2: SNHLY and FYNNEI. CDR3 length equals 18 residues. The trim removed 7 bases at V and 2 bases at J, leaving 17 bases unmatched. Here the CDR3 reads CASTLDRIPTGRNQPQHF. CDR3 DNA sequence: TGTGCCAGCACCTTGGACAGGATTCCAACAGGGCGCAATCAGCCCCAGCATTTT.

The sample holds a few counts of this clone. This chain joins TRBV19 and TRBJ2-1; 14 nucleotides match TRBD2. CDR3 size: 15 residues. V lost 5 bases, J lost 6 bases, and 3 bases stayed unmatched. Germline CDR1 reads LNHDA; CDR2 reads SQIVND (reference sequence). CDR3 DNA sequence: TGTGCCAGTAGTCGACTAGCGGGAGGGATCAATGAGCAGTTCTTC. It codes for CASSRLAGGINEQFF. Full variable domain (rest looked up from reference TRBV19 and TRBJ2-1): DGGITQSPKYLFRKEGQNVTLSCEQNLNHDAMYWYRQDPGQGLRLIYYSQIVNDFQKGDIAEGYSVSREKKESFPLTVTSAQKNPTAFYLCASSRLAGGINEQFFGPGTRLTVL.

The rearrangement joins TRBV5-1 to TRBJ2-3, with TRBD2 identical over 14 bases. The CDR3 loop spans 16 amino acids. CDR1 and CDR2 (germline): SGHRS, YFSETQ. The junction had 1 base not matched to a gene; V was cut back by 4 bases and J by 0 bases. For the CDR3, the DNA is TGCGCCAGCAGCGGGACTAGCGGGAGTAGCACAGATACGCAGTATTTT. Residues: CASSGTSGSSTDTQYF.

The chain links TRBV10-2 to TRBJ2-7; D unresolved. This CDR3 is built from 12 residues. CDR1 is WSHSY and CDR2 is SAAADI in the germline V gene. V lost 3 bases and J 2 bases, leaving 5 bases between the germline ends. CDR3 sequence: CASSDRTYEQYF. Here the CDR3 DNA reads TGCGCCAGCAGTGACAGAACCTACGAGCAGTACTTC.

The V and J genes are TRBV2 and TRBJ2-4, with 7 bases aligning to TRBD1. The ends lost 4 bases at V and 0 bases at J; junction bases unmatched: 15. Germline values: CDR1 SNHLY, CDR2 FYNNEI. This CDR3 spans 19 amino acids. CDR3 amino acids: CASSVYGTARLLAKNIQYF. The CDR3 DNA reads as TGTGCCAGCAGTGTTTACGGGACAGCTAGACTTTTAGCCAAAAACATTCAGTACTTC.

Only one count was recorded for this clone. This same CDR3 is encoded by further DNA sequences in the sample. This chain links TRBV9 with TRBJ1-6; tentatively, D is TRBD1 (5 bases). CDR1 and CDR2 from the germline V gene are SGDLS and YYNGEE. Trimming cost V 2 bases and J 7 bases, with 10 bases left between them. The CDR3 length is 14 residues. The CDR3 sequence: CASSVGGDNSPLHF. The DNA of the CDR3 is TGTGCCAGCAGCGTGGGGGGAGACAATTCACCCCTCCACTTT. Full variable domain (remainder filled in from reference TRBV9 and TRBJ1-6): DSGVTQTPKHLITATGQRVTLRCSPRSGDLSVYWYQQSLDQGLQFLIQYYNGEERAKGNILERFSAQQFPDLHSELNLSSLELGDSALYFCASSVGGDNSPLHFGNGTRLTVT.

The chain carries TRBV6-5 and TRBJ1-5; 8 nucleotides match TRBD1. This CDR3 spans 15 amino acids. J lost 0 bases, V lost 6 bases, and 4 bases had no gene match. CDR1 MNHEY and CDR2 SVGAGI come from the germline V gene. The CDR3 sequence is CASRLTGDSNQPQHF. In DNA, the CDR3 is TGTGCCAGCAGGTTGACAGGGGATAGCAATCAGCCCCAGCATTTT.

The chain links TRBV4-1 to TRBJ1-1; D gene uncertain. Trimming took off 3 bases at V and 2 bases at J, with 4 bases between the two ends. CDR3 length: 12 residues. Germline V gene sequence: CDR1 MGHRA, CDR2 YSYEKL. The CDR3 reads CASSQYNTEAFF. The CDR3 DNA follows: TGCGCCAGCAGCCAGTATAACACTGAAGCTTTCTTT.

The V and J genes are TRBV14 and TRBJ2-7; 12 nucleotides align to TRBD1. The germline CDR1 and CDR2 sequences are SGHDN and FVKESK. Losses at the gene ends were 4 bases for V and 2 bases for J; bases not matched to a gene: 18. This CDR3 contains 20 residues. In DNA form, the CDR3 reads TGTGCCAGCAGCCCGACCAGGGGACAGGGGGCAAATTTACGGGCCTACGAGCAGTACTTC. Protein: CASSPTRGQGANLRAYEQYF.

CDR3 bases: TGTGCCAGTAGTATCAGGGTGAGACAAGAGACCCAGTACTTC. Its translation: CASSIRVRQETQYF. V is TRBV19 and J is TRBJ2-5, with a weak D call TRBD1 (5 bases). Germline CDR1 reads LNHDA; CDR2 reads SQIVND (reference sequence). The length of the CDR3 is 14 residues. V was trimmed by 3 bases and J by 2 bases, leaving 10 bases between them. Drawing the rest from reference TRBV19 and TRBJ2-5, the complete variable domain is DGGITQSPKYLFRKEGQNVTLSCEQNLNHDAMYWYRQDPGQGLRLIYYSQIVNDFQKGDIAEGYSVSREKKESFPLTVTSAQKNPTAFYLCASSIRVRQETQYFGPGTRLLVL.

This sequence joins TRBV9 and TRBJ1-5; D is ambiguous. Trimming pared 0 bases from V and 0 bases from J, leaving 7 bases between. This CDR3 is built from 15 residues. The germline V gene encodes CDR1 SGDLS and CDR2 YYNGEE. The CDR3 is CASSVGSTSNQPQHF. The CDR3 DNA sequence: TGTGCCAGCAGCGTAGGTTCTACTAGCAATCAGCCCCAGCATTTT.